This T cell receptor (beta chain) was recovered during a study of blood T cell repertoires in COVID-19. Trimming cost V 3 bases and J 7 bases, with 28 bases left between them. The germline CDR1 and CDR2 sequences are DFQATT and SNEGSKA (reference sequence). The CDR3 length is 17 residues. Original data processing: Counts of nucleated cells, estimated from reference gene primer amplification, were obtained. Clones were read by immunoSEQ multiplex PCR, and TCRdb kept only the in-frame ones, dropping some. V, J and clone size reflect that table, while D and trimming were determined from the DNA. This table has some 94,000 clones, 72% appearing once.

V is TRBV20-1 and J is TRBJ2-7; tentative D call: TRBD2 (6 bases). Sample: peripheral blood. The source is a woman aged 55-70 years in a cohort sampled during active or convalescent COVID-19. CDR3 loop: CSASGTARGRRREEQYF. The CDR3 DNA sequence: TGCAGTGCTAGTGGGACCGCCCGGGGGAGGAGAAGAGAGGAGCAGTACTTC.